The following is a T cell receptor (beta chain) sequence with its context. The data are from a study of blood T cell repertoires in COVID-19. Original analysis: Amplifying reference gene primers gave estimates of nucleated cell counts. The protocol was immunoSEQ multiplex PCR, while the TCRdb copy is restricted to in-frame clones and leaves out a portion. That table furnishes V, J and clone size, whereas the DNA furnished D and trimming. The data contain fewer than 350,000 clones, 85% of them singletons. The CDR3 sequence is 18 residues long. Deletions cut 1 base from V and 3 bases from J, with 16 bases between. From germline, CDR1 is LGHDT and CDR2 YNNKEL (reference sequence). Participants came from about two dozen US areas, aged roughly 18 to 95 years. Cohort allocation depended upon clinical history that participants reported. Recovery among Cohort 3 donors was established by two negative PCRs, clearance, or symptom resolution.

This TCR was sampled from a woman between 45 and 65 years old who had recovered from COVID-19. The rearrangement links TRBV3-1 (or the pseudogene TRBV3-2) to TRBJ1-6, with a possible D match to TRBD1 (6 bases). The sequenced material came from PBMCs or T cells enriched from blood (not recorded which). The CDR3 loop reads CASSQVPGVSIYNSPLHF. The CDR3 coding sequence is TGTGCCAGCAGCCAAGTGCCAGGGGTCTCAATCTATAATTCACCCCTCCACTTT.